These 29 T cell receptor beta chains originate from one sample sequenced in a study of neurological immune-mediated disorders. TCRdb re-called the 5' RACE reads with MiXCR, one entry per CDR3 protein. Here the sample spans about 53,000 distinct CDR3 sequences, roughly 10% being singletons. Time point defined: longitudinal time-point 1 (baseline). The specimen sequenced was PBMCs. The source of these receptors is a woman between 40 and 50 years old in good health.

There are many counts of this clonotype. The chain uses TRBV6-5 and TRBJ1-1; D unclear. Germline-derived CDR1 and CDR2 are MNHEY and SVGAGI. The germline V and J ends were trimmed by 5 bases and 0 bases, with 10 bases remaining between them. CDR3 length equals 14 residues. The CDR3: CASSTAVLNTEAFF. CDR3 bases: TGTGCCAGCAGTACAGCCGTTCTGAACACTGAAGCTTTCTTT.

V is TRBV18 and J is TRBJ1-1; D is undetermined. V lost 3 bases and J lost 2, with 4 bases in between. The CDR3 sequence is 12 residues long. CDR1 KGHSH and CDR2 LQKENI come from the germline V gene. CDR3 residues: CASSPINTEAFF. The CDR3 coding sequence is TGTGCCAGCTCACCGATCAACACTGAAGCTTTCTTT.

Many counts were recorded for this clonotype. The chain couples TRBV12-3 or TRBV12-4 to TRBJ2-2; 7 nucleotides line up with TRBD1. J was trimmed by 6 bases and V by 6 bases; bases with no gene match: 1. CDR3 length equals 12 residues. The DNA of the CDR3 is TGTGCCAGCAGACAGGGGTCCGGGGAGCTGTTTTTT. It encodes CASRQGSGELFF.

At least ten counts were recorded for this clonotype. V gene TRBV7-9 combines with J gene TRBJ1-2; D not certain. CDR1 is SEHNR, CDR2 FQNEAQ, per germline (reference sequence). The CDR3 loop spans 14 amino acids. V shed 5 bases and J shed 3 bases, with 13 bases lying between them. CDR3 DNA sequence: TGTGCCAGCAGCCCGCGGGGTGCTTACTATGGCTACACCTTC. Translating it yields CASSPRGAYYGYTF.

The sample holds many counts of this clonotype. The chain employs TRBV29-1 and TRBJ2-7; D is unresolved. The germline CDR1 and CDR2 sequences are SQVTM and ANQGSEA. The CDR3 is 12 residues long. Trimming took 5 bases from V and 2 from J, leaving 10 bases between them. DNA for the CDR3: TGCAGCGTTCGAGGTATCACCTACGAGCAGTACTTC. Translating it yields CSVRGITYEQYF.

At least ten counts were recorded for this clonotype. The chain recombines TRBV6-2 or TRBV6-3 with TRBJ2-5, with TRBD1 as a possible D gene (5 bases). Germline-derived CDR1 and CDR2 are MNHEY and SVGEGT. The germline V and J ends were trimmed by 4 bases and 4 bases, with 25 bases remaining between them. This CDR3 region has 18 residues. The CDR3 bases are TGTGCCAGCAGTTCCTTGATGGACATTCGGCTCGGTTTAGAGACCCAGTACTTC. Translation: CASSSLMDIRLGLETQYF.

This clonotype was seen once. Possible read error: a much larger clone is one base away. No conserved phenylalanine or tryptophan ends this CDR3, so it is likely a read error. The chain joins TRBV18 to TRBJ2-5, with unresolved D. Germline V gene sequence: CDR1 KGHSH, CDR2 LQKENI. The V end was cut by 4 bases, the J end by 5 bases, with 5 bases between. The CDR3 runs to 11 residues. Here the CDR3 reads CASSRIETQYY. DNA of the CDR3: TGTGCCAGCTCACGTATTGAGACCCAGTACTAC.

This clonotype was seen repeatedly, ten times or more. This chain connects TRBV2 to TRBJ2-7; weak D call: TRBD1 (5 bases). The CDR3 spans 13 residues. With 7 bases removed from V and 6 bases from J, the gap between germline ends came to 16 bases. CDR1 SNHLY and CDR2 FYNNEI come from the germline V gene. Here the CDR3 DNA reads TGTGCCAGCACTGCGGACAAGCAGGCCGAGCAGTACTTC. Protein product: CASTADKQAEQYF.

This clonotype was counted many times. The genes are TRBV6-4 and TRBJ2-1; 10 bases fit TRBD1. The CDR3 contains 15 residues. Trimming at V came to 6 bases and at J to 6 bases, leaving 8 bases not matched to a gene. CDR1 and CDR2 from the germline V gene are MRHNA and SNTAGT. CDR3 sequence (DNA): TGTGCCAGCAGCCATAGACAGGGGGCAGGCAATGAGCAGTTCTTC. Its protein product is CASSHRQGAGNEQFF.

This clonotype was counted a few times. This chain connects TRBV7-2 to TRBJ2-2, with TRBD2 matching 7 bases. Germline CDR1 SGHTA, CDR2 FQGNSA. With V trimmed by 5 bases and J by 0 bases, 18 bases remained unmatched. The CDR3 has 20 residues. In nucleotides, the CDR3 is TGTGCCAGCAGCCCCATAGGACGGCTAGCGGTCTCTACGAACACCGGGGAGCTGTTTTTT. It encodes CASSPIGRLAVSTNTGELFF. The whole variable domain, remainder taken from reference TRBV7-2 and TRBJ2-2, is GAGVSQSPSNKVTEKGKDVELRCDPISGHTALYWYRQSLGQGLEFLIYFQGNSAPDKSGLPSDRFSAERTGGSVSTLTIQRTQQEDSAVYLCASSPIGRLAVSTNTGELFFGEGSRLTVL.

DNA for the CDR3: TGTGCCAGCAGTAGGACAGAGAATCAGCCCCAGCATTTT. Translation: CASSRTENQPQHF. The gene calls are TRBV12-3 or TRBV12-4 and TRBJ1-5; a possible D gene is TRBD1 (6 bases). The CDR3 covers 13 residues. V lost 5 bases, J lost 4 bases, and 9 bases lay in between.

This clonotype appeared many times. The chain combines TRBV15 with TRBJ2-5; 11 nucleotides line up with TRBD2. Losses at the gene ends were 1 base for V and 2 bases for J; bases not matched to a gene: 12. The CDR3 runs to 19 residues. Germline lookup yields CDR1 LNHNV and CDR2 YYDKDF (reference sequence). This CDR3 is CATSRGLAGGRSGQETQYF. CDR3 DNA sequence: TGTGCCACCAGCAGAGGTCTAGCGGGGGGCCGGAGTGGACAAGAGACCCAGTACTTC.

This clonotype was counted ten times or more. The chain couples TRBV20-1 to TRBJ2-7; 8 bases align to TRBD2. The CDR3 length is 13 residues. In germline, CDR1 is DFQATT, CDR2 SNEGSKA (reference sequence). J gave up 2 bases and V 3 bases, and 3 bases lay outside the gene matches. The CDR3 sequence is CSASREGPYEQYF. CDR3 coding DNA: TGCAGTGCTAGCCGGGAGGGTCCCTACGAGCAGTACTTC.

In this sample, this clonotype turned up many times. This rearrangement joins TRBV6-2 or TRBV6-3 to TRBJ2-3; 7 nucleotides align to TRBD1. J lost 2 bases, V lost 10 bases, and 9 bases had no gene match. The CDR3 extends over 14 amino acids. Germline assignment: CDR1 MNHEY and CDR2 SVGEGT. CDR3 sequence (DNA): TGTGCCACGGGCCAGACAGGGACCACAGATACGCAGTATTTT. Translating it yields CATGQTGTTDTQYF.

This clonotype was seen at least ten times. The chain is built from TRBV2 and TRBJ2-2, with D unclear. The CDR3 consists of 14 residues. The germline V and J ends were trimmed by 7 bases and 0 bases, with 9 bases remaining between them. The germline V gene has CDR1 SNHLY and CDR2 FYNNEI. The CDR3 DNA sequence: TGTGCCAGCAAAGGCGAAGCGAACACCGGGGAGCTGTTTTTT. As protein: CASKGEANTGELFF.

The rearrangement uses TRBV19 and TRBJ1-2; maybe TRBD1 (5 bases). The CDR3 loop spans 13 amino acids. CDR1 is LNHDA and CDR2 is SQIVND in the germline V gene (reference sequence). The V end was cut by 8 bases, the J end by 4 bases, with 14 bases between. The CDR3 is CASLGVQPYGYTF. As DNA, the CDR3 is TGTGCCAGTTTGGGGGTACAGCCCTATGGCTACACCTTC.

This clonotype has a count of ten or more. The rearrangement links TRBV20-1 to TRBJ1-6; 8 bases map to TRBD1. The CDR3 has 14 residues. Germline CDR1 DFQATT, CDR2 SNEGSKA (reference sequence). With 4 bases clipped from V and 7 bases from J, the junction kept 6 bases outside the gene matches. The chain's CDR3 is CSAKGGQANSPLHF. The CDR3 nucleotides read TGCAGTGCTAAGGGGGGACAGGCAAATTCACCCCTCCACTTT.

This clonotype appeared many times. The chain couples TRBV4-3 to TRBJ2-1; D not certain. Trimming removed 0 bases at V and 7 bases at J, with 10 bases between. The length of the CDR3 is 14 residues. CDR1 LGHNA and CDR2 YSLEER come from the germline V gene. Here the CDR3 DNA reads TGCGCCAGCAGCCAAGAATCAACTTGGAATGAGCAGTTCTTC. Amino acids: CASSQESTWNEQFF.

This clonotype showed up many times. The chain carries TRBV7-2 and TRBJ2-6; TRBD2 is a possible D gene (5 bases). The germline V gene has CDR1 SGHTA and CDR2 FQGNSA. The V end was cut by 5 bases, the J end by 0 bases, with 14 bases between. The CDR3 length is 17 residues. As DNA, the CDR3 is TGTGCCAGCAGCGCTTCAGGACTTGGCTCTGGGGCCAACGTCCTGACTTTC. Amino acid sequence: CASSASGLGSGANVLTF. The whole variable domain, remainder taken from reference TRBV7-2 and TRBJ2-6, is GAGVSQSPSNKVTEKGKDVELRCDPISGHTALYWYRQSLGQGLEFLIYFQGNSAPDKSGLPSDRFSAERTGGSVSTLTIQRTQQEDSAVYLCASSASGLGSGANVLTFGAGSRLTVL.

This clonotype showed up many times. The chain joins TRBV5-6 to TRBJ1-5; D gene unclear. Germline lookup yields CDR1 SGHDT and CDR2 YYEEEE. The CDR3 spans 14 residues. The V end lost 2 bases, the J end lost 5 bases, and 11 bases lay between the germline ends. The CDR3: CASSLGSGYQPQHF. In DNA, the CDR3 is TGTGCCAGCAGCTTAGGCAGTGGCTATCAGCCCCAGCATTTT.

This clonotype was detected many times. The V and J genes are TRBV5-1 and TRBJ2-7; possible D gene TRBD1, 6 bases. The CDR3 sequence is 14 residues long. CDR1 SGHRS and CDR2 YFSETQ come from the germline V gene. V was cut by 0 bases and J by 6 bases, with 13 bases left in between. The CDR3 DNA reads TGCGCCAGCAGCTTGGAACAGGGTATTGTCGAGCAGTACTTC. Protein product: CASSLEQGIVEQYF.

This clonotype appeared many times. DNA for the CDR3: TGTGCCAGCCGGGCGGTCGGGAGGTCCTACGAGCAGTACTTC. Its protein is CASRAVGRSYEQYF. The rearrangement joins TRBV2 to TRBJ2-7; TRBD2 matches 7 bases. Germline CDR1 is SNHLY and CDR2 is FYNNEI. The length of the CDR3 is 14 residues. With V trimmed by 8 bases and J by 1 base, 8 bases remained unmatched.

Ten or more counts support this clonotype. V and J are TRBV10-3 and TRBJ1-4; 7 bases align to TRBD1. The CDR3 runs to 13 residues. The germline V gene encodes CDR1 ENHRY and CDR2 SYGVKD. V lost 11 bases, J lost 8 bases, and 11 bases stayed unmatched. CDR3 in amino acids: CAARGTEREKLFF. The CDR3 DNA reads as TGTGCCGCACGGGGGACAGAGAGGGAAAAACTGTTTTTT.

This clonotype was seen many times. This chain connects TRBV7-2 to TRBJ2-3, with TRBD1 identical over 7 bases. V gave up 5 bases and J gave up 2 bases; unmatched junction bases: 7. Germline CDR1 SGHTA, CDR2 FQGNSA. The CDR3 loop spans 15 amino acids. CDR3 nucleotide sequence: TGTGCCAGCAGCCCCGACAGGGTGTTCACAGATACGCAGTATTTT. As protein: CASSPDRVFTDTQYF.

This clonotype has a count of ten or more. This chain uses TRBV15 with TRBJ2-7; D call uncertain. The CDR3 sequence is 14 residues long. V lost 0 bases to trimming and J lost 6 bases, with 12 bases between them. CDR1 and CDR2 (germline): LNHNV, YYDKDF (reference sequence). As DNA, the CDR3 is TGTGCCACCAGCAGAGATAGGTACGCGTTCGAGCAGTACTTC. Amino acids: CATSRDRYAFEQYF.

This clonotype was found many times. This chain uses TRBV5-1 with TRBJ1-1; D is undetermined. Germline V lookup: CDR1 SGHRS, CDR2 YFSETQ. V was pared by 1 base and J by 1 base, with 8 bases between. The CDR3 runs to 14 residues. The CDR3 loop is CASSLITANTEAFF. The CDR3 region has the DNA TGCGCCAGCAGCTTGATTACGGCGAACACTGAAGCTTTCTTT.

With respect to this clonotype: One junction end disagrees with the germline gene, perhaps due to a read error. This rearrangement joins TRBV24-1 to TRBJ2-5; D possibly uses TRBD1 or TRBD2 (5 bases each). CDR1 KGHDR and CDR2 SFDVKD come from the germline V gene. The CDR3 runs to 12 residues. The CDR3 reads CSTSDFGGTQYF. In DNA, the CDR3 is TGTTCCACCAGTGACTTTGGGGGTACCCAGTACTTC.

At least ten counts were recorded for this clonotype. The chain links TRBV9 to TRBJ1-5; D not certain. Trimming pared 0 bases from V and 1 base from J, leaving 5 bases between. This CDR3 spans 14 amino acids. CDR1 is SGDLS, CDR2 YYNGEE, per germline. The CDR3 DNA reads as TGTGCCAGCAGCGTAGCTTGGAGCAATCAGCCCCAGCATTTT. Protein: CASSVAWSNQPQHF.

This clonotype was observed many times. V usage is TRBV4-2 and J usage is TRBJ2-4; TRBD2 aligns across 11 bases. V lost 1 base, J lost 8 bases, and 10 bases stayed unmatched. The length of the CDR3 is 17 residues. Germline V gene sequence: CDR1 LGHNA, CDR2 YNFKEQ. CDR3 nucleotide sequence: TGTGCCAGCAGCCAAGCAGAAACTAGCGGGGGCCACGACATTCAGTACTTC. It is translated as CASSQAETSGGHDIQYF.